This T cell receptor (beta chain) was sequenced during a study of technical replicates of blood from a few donors listed by TCRdb under 2017. V lost 3 bases and J lost 2 bases, and the count of bases not matched to a germline gene is 8. The CDR3 holds 16 amino acids from the cysteine to the phenylalanine. The DNA shown is the 48-base CDR3, in frame from base 1. CDR1 SGHVS and CDR2 FQNEAQ were looked up in the germline V gene. The library came from the immunoSEQ multiplex PCR assay. Entries here come from immuneACCESS through TCRdb and include only in-frame sequences with V and J called. Some clones fail to appear in such tables; in the studies checked, an unresolved V gene covers under half of the shortfall, and the cause of the remainder is unknown. This sample lists 98,000 or so clones; approximately 94% were detected once. The top ten clonotypes cover roughly 0.23% of the sample. As for this clone: This receptor's antigen is unknown. No base-level quality is on record; no much larger clone is a single base apart.

The chain couples TRBV7-8 to TRBJ2-7; TRBD2 matches 9 bases in the middle. Sequenced material: T cells isolated from PBMCs. The origin of this receptor is a human donor in good health. The CDR3 in this case is CASSFLAGEVTYEQYF. The sequence in DNA is TGTGCCAGCAGCTTCTTAGCGGGAGAGGTCACCTACGAGCAGTACTTC.